Listed below are T cell receptor beta chains from one sample, sequenced in a study of T cells in tuberculosis. Using immunoSEQ multiplex PCR, the repertoire was profiled, and TCRdb retains in-frame clones only, with some absent. There are 45,000 or so clones in the sample; roughly 95% occur only once, and 7.5% lies in the top ten. The sequenced material came from PBMCs. The origin of the receptors is a donor between 10 and 35 years old with latent tuberculosis or without tuberculosis infection. Each CDR3 is given with its conserved first and last residue. A D gene is named only where the DNA matches it firmly. For some rows the clone size is stated as once, few or many, or as a class when expanded; others skip it.

cdr3_aa: CASSLDGEQYF
cdr3_nt: TGCGCCAGCAGCTTGGACGGGGAGCAGTACTTC
clone_size: NA
d_call: NA
v_call: TRBV5-1
j_call: TRBJ2-7

cdr3_aa: CASSNPGERLRYGYTF
cdr3_nt: TGTGCCAGTAGTAACCCAGGGGAACGTTTAAGATATGGCTACACCTTC
clone_size: NA
d_call: NA
v_call: TRBV19
j_call: TRBJ1-2

cdr3_aa: CASSLTGTATDTQYF
cdr3_nt: TGTGCCAGTAGTCTGACCGGGACAGCCACAGATACGCAGTATTTT
clone_size: NA
d_call: TRBD1
v_call: TRBV19
j_call: TRBJ2-3

cdr3_aa: CSGRRGQGYNEQFF
cdr3_nt: TGCAGCGGACGTAGGGGACAGGGATACAATGAGCAGTTCTTC
clone_size: NA
d_call: TRBD1
v_call: TRBV29-1
j_call: TRBJ2-1

cdr3_aa: CASSLGANDRVVRDEQYF
cdr3_nt: TGCGCCAGCAGCTTGGGGGCGAACGACAGGGTGGTGCGGGACGAGCAGTACTTC
clone_size: NA
d_call: TRBD1
v_call: TRBV5-1
j_call: TRBJ2-7

cdr3_aa: CASSFGQGGNTGELFF
cdr3_nt: TGCGCCAGCAGCTTCGGGCAGGGTGGGAACACCGGGGAGCTGTTTTTT
clone_size: NA
d_call: NA
v_call: TRBV5-1
j_call: TRBJ2-2

cdr3_aa: CASSGGSGTSGTYEQYF
cdr3_nt: TGTGCCAGCAGTGGGGGATCTGGGACTAGCGGTACCTACGAGCAGTACTTC
clone_size: NA
d_call: TRBD2
v_call: TRBV25-1
j_call: TRBJ2-7

cdr3_aa: CASTLGRGAHLIIEYEQYF
cdr3_nt: TGTGCCAGCACCCTTGGGCGGGGGGCTCACCTCATAATCGAATACGAGCAGTACTTC
clone_size: NA
d_call: TRBD2
v_call: TRBV5-4
j_call: TRBJ2-7

cdr3_aa: CASRRQGYEQYF
cdr3_nt: TGTGCCAGCAGACGTCAGGGCTACGAGCAGTACTTC
clone_size: once
d_call: NA
v_call: TRBV27
j_call: TRBJ2-7

cdr3_aa: CASSYTDNEQFF
cdr3_nt: TGCGCCAGCAGCTACACAGACAATGAGCAGTTCTTC
clone_size: NA
d_call: NA
v_call: TRBV5-1
j_call: TRBJ2-1

cdr3_aa: CASRTGQGPNYGYTF
cdr3_nt: TGTGCCAGTCGAACCGGACAGGGACCTAACTATGGCTACACCTTC
clone_size: few
d_call: TRBD1
v_call: TRBV19
j_call: TRBJ1-2

cdr3_aa: CASSPTGGSGGRETQYF
cdr3_nt: TGTGCCAGCAGCCCCACCGGGGGGAGCGGGGGCCGAGAAACGCAGTATTTT
clone_size: NA
d_call: TRBD2
v_call: TRBV7-3
j_call: TRBJ2-3

cdr3_aa: CASSPHPSSGNTIYF
cdr3_nt: TGTGCCAGCTCACCACACCCTAGCTCTGGAAACACCATATATTTT
clone_size: NA
d_call: NA
v_call: TRBV18
j_call: TRBJ1-3

cdr3_aa: CASGKGGGLNQPQHF
cdr3_nt: TGTGCCAGTGGGAAGGGCGGAGGACTTAATCAGCCCCAGCATTTT
clone_size: NA
d_call: NA
v_call: TRBV19
j_call: TRBJ1-5

cdr3_aa: CASSSDGTSGRWETQYF
cdr3_nt: TGTGCCAGCAGCTCGGACGGAACTAGCGGGAGGTGGGAGACCCAGTACTTC
clone_size: NA
d_call: TRBD2
v_call: TRBV7-9
j_call: TRBJ2-5

cdr3_aa: CASSQGARANTEAFF
cdr3_nt: TGCGCCAGCAGCCAAGGGGCCAGGGCGAACACTGAAGCTTTCTTT
clone_size: once
d_call: NA
v_call: TRBV4-1
j_call: TRBJ1-1

cdr3_aa: CASSFSGGSYNEQFF
cdr3_nt: TGTGCCAGCAGCTTTTCCGGGGGCTCCTACAATGAGCAGTTCTTC
clone_size: NA
d_call: NA
v_call: TRBV7-3
j_call: TRBJ2-1

cdr3_aa: CASSLLGGDTEAFF
cdr3_nt: TGCGCCAGCAGCTTGTTAGGGGGTGACACTGAAGCTTTCTTT
clone_size: NA
d_call: NA
v_call: TRBV5-1
j_call: TRBJ1-1

cdr3_aa: CASRWSDGYTF
cdr3_nt: TGTGCCAGCAGATGGAGTGATGGCTACACCTTC
clone_size: NA
d_call: NA
v_call: TRBV6-1
j_call: TRBJ1-2

cdr3_aa: CASSIIADTQYF
cdr3_nt: TGTGCCAGTAGTATTATCGCAGATACGCAGTATTTT
clone_size: few
d_call: NA
v_call: TRBV19
j_call: TRBJ2-3

cdr3_aa: CASSQDGTSGPDTQYF
cdr3_nt: TGCGCCAGCAGCCAAGATGGGACTAGCGGCCCAGATACGCAGTATTTT
clone_size: NA
d_call: TRBD2
v_call: TRBV4-1
j_call: TRBJ2-3

cdr3_aa: CASSPPIASNEQFF
cdr3_nt: TGTGCCAGCTCACCACCGATAGCTAGTAATGAGCAGTTCTTC
clone_size: NA
d_call: NA
v_call: TRBV18
j_call: TRBJ2-1

cdr3_aa: CASSVGRPITDTQYF
cdr3_nt: TGTGCCAGTAGTGTGGGGCGCCCTATCACAGATACGCAGTATTTT
clone_size: NA
d_call: NA
v_call: TRBV19
j_call: TRBJ2-3

cdr3_aa: CASSLDNSGGENNEQFF
cdr3_nt: TGCGCCAGCAGCTTGGATAACAGCGGGGGAGAAAACAATGAGCAGTTCTTC
clone_size: NA
d_call: TRBD2
v_call: TRBV5-1
j_call: TRBJ2-1

cdr3_aa: CASSRPRDRFNEQYF
cdr3_nt: TGTGCCAGTAGCCGCCCAAGGGACAGGTTCAACGAGCAGTACTTC
clone_size: NA
d_call: TRBD1
v_call: TRBV19
j_call: TRBJ2-7

cdr3_aa: CASSEARGLNQPQHF
cdr3_nt: TGTGCCAGCAGTGAAGCGCGGGGGCTCAATCAGCCCCAGCATTTT
clone_size: NA
d_call: NA
v_call: TRBV2
j_call: TRBJ1-5

cdr3_aa: CASSPRQRGGTDTQYF
cdr3_nt: TGTGCCAGCAGCCCGAGACAGCGGGGGGGCACAGATACGCAGTATTTT
clone_size: NA
d_call: TRBD2
v_call: TRBV5-6
j_call: TRBJ2-3

cdr3_aa: CASSPRDSQTEAFF
cdr3_nt: TGTGCCAGCAGCCCTCGGGACAGTCAGACTGAAGCTTTCTTT
clone_size: NA
d_call: TRBD1
v_call: TRBV7-9
j_call: TRBJ1-1

cdr3_aa: CASSRAPHYGYTF
cdr3_nt: TGTGCCAGCAGCCGCGCCCCTCACTATGGCTACACCTTC
clone_size: NA
d_call: NA
v_call: TRBV11-2
j_call: TRBJ1-2

cdr3_aa: CSVGQNTEAFF
cdr3_nt: TGCAGCGTGGGACAGAACACTGAAGCTTTCTTT
clone_size: NA
d_call: NA
v_call: TRBV29-1
j_call: TRBJ1-1

cdr3_aa: CATVWRANSGNTIYF
cdr3_nt: TGTGCCACAGTTTGGAGGGCCAACTCTGGAAACACCATATATTTT
clone_size: NA
d_call: NA
v_call: TRBV19
j_call: TRBJ1-3

cdr3_aa: CASSLDSGYGYTF
cdr3_nt: TGCGCCAGCAGCTTGGATTCGGGCTATGGCTACACCTTC
clone_size: NA
d_call: NA
v_call: TRBV5-1
j_call: TRBJ1-2

cdr3_aa: CASSEAPGTGGESAYGYTF
cdr3_nt: TGTGCCAGCAGTGAAGCGCCCGGGACAGGGGGAGAGTCCGCCTATGGCTACACCTTC
clone_size: NA
d_call: TRBD1
v_call: TRBV2
j_call: TRBJ1-2

cdr3_aa: CASSLRDGELFF
cdr3_nt: TGTGCCAGCAGCTTGCGGGACGGGGAGCTGTTTTTT
clone_size: NA
d_call: NA
v_call: TRBV5-8
j_call: TRBJ2-2

cdr3_aa: CASSDLQVEQYF
cdr3_nt: TGTGCCAGCAGTGATTTACAGGTCGAGCAGTACTTC
clone_size: NA
d_call: NA
v_call: TRBV6-1
j_call: TRBJ2-7

cdr3_aa: CATSRDQGAGGYTF
cdr3_nt: TGTGCCACCAGCAGAGATCAGGGGGCGGGCGGCTACACCTTC
clone_size: once
d_call: TRBD1
v_call: TRBV15
j_call: TRBJ1-2

cdr3_aa: CASSLQGARNTEAFF
cdr3_nt: TGTGCCAGCAGCCTCCAGGGGGCTCGGAACACTGAAGCTTTCTTT
clone_size: NA
d_call: TRBD1
v_call: TRBV11-2
j_call: TRBJ1-1

cdr3_aa: CASSPLTGSTGELFF
cdr3_nt: TGTGCCAGCTCACCACTCACAGGGTCCACCGGGGAGCTGTTTTTT
clone_size: once
d_call: NA
v_call: TRBV18
j_call: TRBJ2-2

cdr3_aa: CASTSTGSFPLYGYTF
cdr3_nt: TGTGCCAGCACCTCGACCGGGTCATTCCCCCTCTATGGCTACACCTTC
clone_size: once
d_call: NA
v_call: TRBV7-2
j_call: TRBJ1-2

cdr3_aa: CASSVASGGWNSPLHF
cdr3_nt: TGTGCCAGCAGCGTAGCTTCGGGAGGGTGGAATTCACCCCTCCACTTT
clone_size: once
d_call: NA
v_call: TRBV9
j_call: TRBJ1-6

cdr3_aa: CASSFKLWREYNEQFF
cdr3_nt: TGTGCCAGCAGCTTTAAACTTTGGCGGGAGTACAATGAGCAGTTCTTC
clone_size: NA
d_call: TRBD2
v_call: TRBV5-4
j_call: TRBJ2-1

cdr3_aa: CATSRGTESNQPQHF
cdr3_nt: TGTGCCACCAGCAGGGGGACAGAGAGCAATCAGCCCCAGCATTTT
clone_size: NA
d_call: TRBD1
v_call: TRBV15
j_call: TRBJ1-5

cdr3_aa: CASTSGQLNTEAFF
cdr3_nt: TGTGCCAGCACTTCGGGACAGTTGAACACTGAAGCTTTCTTT
clone_size: NA
d_call: TRBD1
v_call: TRBV6-5
j_call: TRBJ1-1

cdr3_aa: CASSFDRGSYEQYF
cdr3_nt: TGTGCCAGCAGCTTCGACAGGGGGTCCTACGAGCAGTACTTC
clone_size: NA
d_call: TRBD1
v_call: TRBV2
j_call: TRBJ2-7

cdr3_aa: CASSQPGTSPYEQYF
cdr3_nt: TGCGCCAGCAGCCAACCCGGGACAAGCCCCTACGAGCAGTACTTC
clone_size: NA
d_call: NA
v_call: TRBV4-1
j_call: TRBJ2-7

cdr3_aa: CASSIRWGGNLPQHF
cdr3_nt: TGTGCCAGTAGTATAAGATGGGGGGGGAATCTGCCCCAGCATTTT
clone_size: NA
d_call: NA
v_call: TRBV19
j_call: TRBJ1-5

cdr3_aa: CASLTRGSGNTIYF
cdr3_nt: TGTGCCAGCCTCACCCGGGGGAGCGGAAACACCATATATTTT
clone_size: NA
d_call: NA
v_call: TRBV6-4
j_call: TRBJ1-3

cdr3_aa: CASSGQPGRLSETQYF
cdr3_nt: TGTGCCAGCAGTGGCCAACCGGGGAGGCTATCGGAGACCCAGTACTTC
clone_size: NA
d_call: NA
v_call: TRBV25-1
j_call: TRBJ2-5

cdr3_aa: CASSTQGLAGGHNEQFF
cdr3_nt: TGTGCCAGTAGTACTCAAGGACTAGCGGGAGGGCACAATGAGCAGTTCTTC
clone_size: NA
d_call: TRBD2
v_call: TRBV19
j_call: TRBJ2-1

cdr3_aa: CASSEALTAPLWGYTF
cdr3_nt: TGTGCCAGCAGTGAAGCGCTTACAGCACCCCTTTGGGGCTACACCTTC
clone_size: NA
d_call: NA
v_call: TRBV6-1
j_call: TRBJ1-2

cdr3_aa: CAWSADRASYSNQPQHF
cdr3_nt: TGTGCCTGGAGTGCCGACAGGGCCTCTTATAGCAATCAGCCCCAGCATTTT
clone_size: NA
d_call: TRBD1
v_call: TRBV30
j_call: TRBJ1-5

cdr3_aa: CASSLVGTSGTGETQYF
cdr3_nt: TGCGCCAGCAGCTTGGTTGGGACTAGCGGGACGGGGGAGACCCAGTACTTC
clone_size: NA
d_call: TRBD2
v_call: TRBV5-1
j_call: TRBJ2-5

cdr3_aa: CASSPRGGGAREQYF
cdr3_nt: TGTGCCAGCAGCCCGCGAGGAGGGGGCGCGAGGGAGCAGTACTTC
clone_size: once
d_call: NA
v_call: TRBV6-1
j_call: TRBJ2-7

cdr3_aa: CASSFGQNYEQYF
cdr3_nt: TGTGCCAGCAGCTTTGGACAGAACTACGAGCAGTACTTC
clone_size: NA
d_call: NA
v_call: TRBV7-9
j_call: TRBJ2-7

cdr3_aa: CASSLAGSQPQHF
cdr3_nt: TGTGCCAGCAGCTTGGCCGGGAGTCAGCCCCAGCATTTT
clone_size: once
d_call: NA
v_call: TRBV7-9
j_call: TRBJ1-5

cdr3_aa: CASSKTGMGTQYF
cdr3_nt: TGTGCCAGCAGCAAGACAGGGATGGGGACCCAGTACTTC
clone_size: NA
d_call: TRBD1
v_call: TRBV6-5
j_call: TRBJ2-5